These 30 T cell receptor beta chains originate from one sample sequenced in a study of radiation and T cells in renal cell carcinoma. Regarding time point: baseline pretreatment blood. Stated treatment: 15 Gy SBRT to primary tumor, nephrectomy 4 weeks later. Only in-frame clones appear in the TCRdb table, and some are missing; sequencing was by immunoSEQ multiplex PCR. The top ten hold 12% of the sample, which has about 150,000 clones, about 88% seen once. The source was blood, collected from a patient whose treatment included radiotherapy and nephrectomy. Receptors originate from a woman aged 45-60 years with renal cell carcinoma.

The chain couples TRBV2 to TRBJ2-7, with D perhaps matching TRBD2 (8 bases). The germline CDR1 and CDR2 sequences are SNHLY and FYNNEI. With 6 bases removed from V and 3 bases from J, the gap between germline ends came to 24 bases. The CDR3 covers 17 residues. The CDR3 DNA sequence: TGTGCCAGCAGGAAAGACAGGGCCCGGGGGGGCTACTACGAGCAGTACTTC. It specifies CASRKDRARGGYYEQYF.

The chain employs TRBV10-1 and TRBJ1-5; maybe TRBD1 (6 bases). Per germline, CDR1 WNHNN and CDR2 SYGVQD (reference sequence). The CDR3 length is 14 residues. V shed 4 bases and J shed 4 bases, with 11 bases lying between them. This CDR3 is CASSAGAPNQPQHF. The DNA of the CDR3 is TGCGCCAGCAGTGCGGGGGCTCCAAATCAGCCCCAGCATTTT.

The rearrangement uses TRBV6-5 and TRBJ2-3; D uncertain. Trimming took off 4 bases at V and 3 bases at J, with 5 bases between the two ends. CDR3 length: 12 residues. Germline V gene lookup returns CDR1 MNHEY and CDR2 SVGAGI. The CDR3 protein is CASSSATDTQYF. Written as DNA, the CDR3 is TGTGCCAGCAGTTCAGCTACAGATACGCAGTATTTT.

The chain is built from TRBV11-2 and TRBJ1-6, with D unclear. The germline CDR1 and CDR2 sequences are SGHAT and FQNNGV. CDR3 length: 13 amino acids. The germline V and J ends were trimmed by 1 base and 10 bases, with 8 bases remaining between them. The CDR3 reads CASSLGVQSPLHF. CDR3 sequence (DNA): TGTGCCAGCAGCTTAGGGGTTCAGTCACCCCTCCACTTT.

In this sample, this clone turned up a few times. The chain employs TRBV27 and TRBJ2-1; D possibly uses TRBD1 or TRBD2 (5 bases each). V was trimmed by 5 bases and J by 7 bases, leaving 15 bases between them. There are 14 residues in the CDR3. CDR1 is MNHEY and CDR2 is SMNVEV in the germline V gene (reference sequence). DNA of the CDR3: TGTGCCAGCAGTGCGACCGGGACGCTAAATGAGCAGTTCTTC. It yields the protein CASSATGTLNEQFF.

The V and J genes are TRBV2 and TRBJ1-2, with TRBD1 matching 7 bases. The CDR3 spans 14 residues. In germline, CDR1 is SNHLY, CDR2 FYNNEI. The CDR3 is CACGQGVLDYGYTF. In DNA, the CDR3 is TGTGCTTGCGGGCAGGGGGTCTTAGACTATGGCTACACCTTC. The whole variable domain, remainder taken from reference TRBV2 and TRBJ1-2, is EPEVTQTPSHQVTQMGQEVILRCVPISNHLYFYWYRQILGQKVEFLVSFYNNEISEKSEIFDDQFSVERPDGSNFTLKIRSTKLEDSAMYFCACGQGVLDYGYTFGSGTRLTVV.

The chain is built from TRBV7-2 and TRBJ1-1; TRBD1 is a possible D gene (5 bases). Germline values: CDR1 SGHTA, CDR2 FQGNSA. Between the trimmed V and J ends, which lost 4 bases and 1 base, there was a span of 10 bases. This CDR3 has 14 amino acids. This chain's CDR3 is CASSSLGGNTEAFF. DNA of the CDR3: TGTGCCAGCAGCTCCCTGGGGGGGAACACTGAAGCTTTCTTT.

The genes are TRBV5-8 and TRBJ2-1, with TRBD2 matching over 11 bases. The CDR3 spans 15 residues. V shed 5 bases, J shed 6 bases, and the junction held 7 bases outside the gene matches. CDR1 is SGHTS, CDR2 YDEGEE, per germline. Written as DNA, the CDR3 is TGTGCCAGCAGGAGGAGACTAGCGGGGTCCAATGAGCAGTTCTTC. Translation: CASRRRLAGSNEQFF.

This clone occurred a few times. This chain uses TRBV4-3 with TRBJ1-4; no clear D. Deletions cut 0 bases from V and 8 bases from J, with 10 bases between. CDR1 is LGHNA and CDR2 is YSLEER in the germline V gene. The CDR3 consists of 14 residues. CDR3 sequence (DNA): TGCGCCAGCAGCCAAGATATGGGCGGGGAAAAACTGTTTTTT. Protein product: CASSQDMGGEKLFF.

The V and J genes are TRBV6-1 and TRBJ2-5, with D perhaps TRBD2 (6 bases). The CDR3 has 14 amino acids. V lost 1 base, J lost 7 bases, and 13 bases lay in between. In germline, CDR1 is MNHNS, CDR2 SASEGT. CDR3 DNA: TGTGCCAGCAGTGAAGGGGCTAGCGCTAGGACCCAGTACTTC. Its protein product is CASSEGASARTQYF.

CDR3 bases: TGTGCCAGCAGCCAGGAGCCAGGGCTCGGGTGGGGCTACACCTTC. Amino acid sequence: CASSQEPGLGWGYTF. The rearrangement joins TRBV4-2 to TRBJ1-2; TRBD1 might be the D (5 bases). Germline-derived CDR1 and CDR2 are LGHNA and YNFKEQ. V lost 3 bases, J lost 8 bases, and 19 bases lay in between. CDR3 length equals 15 residues.

The chain is built from TRBV15 and TRBJ1-3; a possible D gene is TRBD1 (6 bases). V lost 3 bases and J 0 bases, leaving 15 bases between the germline ends. CDR1 and CDR2 (germline): LNHNV, YYDKDF (reference sequence). The CDR3 sequence is 17 residues long. The chain's CDR3 is CATSRNIGQRSGNTIYF. The CDR3 DNA reads TGTGCCACCAGCAGGAACATTGGACAGCGCTCTGGAAACACCATATATTTT.

The chain is built from TRBV18 and TRBJ1-5; 11 bases align to TRBD1. Germline CDR1 is KGHSH and CDR2 is LQKENI. CDR3 length: 17 residues. V trimming: 3 bases; J trimming: 2 bases; junction bases outside the gene matches: 6. The CDR3 nucleotides are TGTGCCAGCTCACCCCGGGACAGGGGGATTGGCAATCAGCCCCAGCATTTT. Amino acid sequence: CASSPRDRGIGNQPQHF.

The chain uses TRBV7-8 and TRBJ2-1; D not resolved. The CDR3 spans 15 residues. Germline V gene data show CDR1 as SGHVS and CDR2 as FQNEAQ. V lost 5 bases and J lost 7, with 18 bases in between. CDR3 residues: CASSHFVLDGNEQFF. The CDR3 DNA is TGTGCCAGCAGCCACTTCGTACTTGATGGGAATGAGCAGTTCTTC.

The chain employs TRBV2 and TRBJ1-5, with D possibly matching TRBD1 (5 bases). Between the trimmed V and J ends, which lost 11 bases and 1 base, there was a span of 12 bases. The germline V gene has CDR1 SNHLY and CDR2 FYNNEI. The CDR3 runs 13 residues. The CDR3 DNA sequence: TGTGCCGGAAGGCGGGACAGCAATCAGCCCCAGCATTTT. It yields the protein CAGRRDSNQPQHF.

The chain combines TRBV7-2 with TRBJ2-5, with TRBD1 identical over 7 bases. Looked up from germline, CDR1 is SGHTA and CDR2 is FQGNSA. The CDR3 has 17 residues. V was pared by 4 bases and J by 5 bases, with 16 bases of the junction left unmatched. The CDR3 DNA reads TGTGCCAGCAGCTCAGGAGGTCCTTACAGGGGATCGGAGACCCAGTACTTC. Encoded protein: CASSSGGPYRGSETQYF. Combining the CDR3 with reference TRBV7-2 and TRBJ2-5 gives the whole variable domain GAGVSQSPSNKVTEKGKDVELRCDPISGHTALYWYRQSLGQGLEFLIYFQGNSAPDKSGLPSDRFSAERTGGSVSTLTIQRTQQEDSAVYLCASSSGGPYRGSETQYFGPGTRLLVL.

V is TRBV5-4 and J is TRBJ2-5, with 7 bases identical to TRBD2. The DNA end is more similar to TRBJ2-7, so the J call may be wrong. The CDR3 runs to 14 residues. From germline, CDR1 is SGHNT and CDR2 YYREEE (reference sequence). This chain's CDR3 is CASSWGGRPYEQYF. In DNA form, the CDR3 reads TGTGCCAGCAGCTGGGGGGGTCGCCCCTACGAGCAGTACTTC.

V is TRBV30 and J is TRBJ2-7; D is unclear. V dropped 4 bases and J dropped 0 bases, with 16 bases sitting between them. This CDR3 contains 15 residues. Germline values: CDR1 GTSNPN, CDR2 SVGIG (reference sequence). DNA of the CDR3: TGTGCCTGGATTCACTCCAAGGGAAACTCCTACGAGCAGTACTTC. Translation gives CAWIHSKGNSYEQYF. The full variable domain, with the rest looked up from reference TRBV30 and TRBJ2-7, is SQTIHQWPATLVQPVGSPLSLECTVEGTSNPNLYWYRQAAGRGLQLLFYSVGIGQISSEVPQNLSASRPQDRQFILSSKKLLLSDSGFYLCAWIHSKGNSYEQYFGPGTRLTVT.

This chain's CDR3 is CASSSTGGLMTTNEKLFF. The CDR3, as DNA: TGCGCCAGCAGCAGCACAGGGGGCCTAATGACAACTAATGAAAAACTGTTTTTT. The genes are TRBV5-1 and TRBJ1-4, with 9 bases aligning to TRBD1. Trimming took 4 bases from V and 0 from J; bases not matched to a gene: 10. The CDR3 contains 18 residues. The germline V gene encodes CDR1 SGHRS and CDR2 YFSETQ. Based on the CDR3 plus reference TRBV5-1 and TRBJ1-4, the full variable domain is KAGVTQTPRYLIKTRGQQVTLSCSPISGHRSVSWYQQTPGQGLQFLFEYFSETQRNKGNFPGRFSGRQFSNSRSEMNVSTLELGDSALYLCASSSTGGLMTTNEKLFFGSGTQLSVL.

V usage is TRBV5-6 and J usage is TRBJ2-5; D is unclear. Trimming shortened V by 6 bases and J by 0 bases, and 15 bases separated the two germline ends. The germline V gene encodes CDR1 SGHDT and CDR2 YYEEEE. The CDR3 covers 15 residues. CDR3 loop: CASIIIGRHQETQYF. Written as DNA, the CDR3 is TGTGCCAGCATCATAATCGGACGGCACCAAGAGACCCAGTACTTC. The full variable domain, its missing parts supplied by reference TRBV5-6 and TRBJ2-5, is DAGVTQSPTHLIKTRGQQVTLRCSPKSGHDTVSWYQQALGQGPQFIFQYYEEEERQRGNFPDRFSGHQFPNYSSELNVNALLLGDSALYLCASIIIGRHQETQYFGPGTRLLVL.

This sequence joins TRBV18 and TRBJ2-2; D is ambiguous. This CDR3 region has 18 residues. V shed 2 bases and J shed 1 base, with 17 bases lying between them. Germline values: CDR1 KGHSH, CDR2 LQKENI. Here the CDR3 DNA reads TGTGCCAGCTCACCAATGGTTACAGCCGTGGGGAACACCGGGGAGCTGTTTTTT. Encoded protein: CASSPMVTAVGNTGELFF.

The chain combines TRBV10-3 with TRBJ1-1, with unresolved D. The germline CDR1 and CDR2 sequences are ENHRY and SYGVKD. The CDR3 length is 13 residues. V was clipped by 7 bases and J by 5 bases, with 14 bases between them. CDR3 protein: CAIKEATVTEAFF. The CDR3 DNA sequence: TGTGCCATCAAAGAGGCAACGGTGACTGAAGCTTTCTTT.

V is TRBV5-3 and J is TRBJ1-1; D gene uncertain. TRBV5-3 is placed among ORFs of uncertain function. The V end was cut by 2 bases, the J end by 2 bases, with 10 bases between. This CDR3 has 14 amino acids. CDR3 protein: CARSFLSLNTEAFF. CDR3 in DNA: TGTGCCAGAAGCTTTCTCAGCTTAAACACTGAAGCTTTCTTT.

This sequence joins TRBV5-4 and TRBJ2-1; 8 nucleotides agree with TRBD2. This CDR3 spans 15 amino acids. The germline CDR1 and CDR2 sequences are SGHNT and YYREEE (reference sequence). V gave up 4 bases and J gave up 6 bases; unmatched junction bases: 9. CDR3 nucleotides: TGTGCCAGCAGCCCCCCCGGGGGGGCGCGCAATGAGCAGTTCTTC. This codes for CASSPPGGARNEQFF.

The chain uses TRBV9 and TRBJ1-1, with D maybe TRBD1 (6 bases). Germline V gene sequence: CDR1 SGDLS, CDR2 YYNGEE. The V end lost 0 bases, the J end lost 3 bases, and 15 bases lay between the germline ends. This CDR3 is built from 16 residues. The CDR3 DNA is TGTGCCAGCAGCGTAGATCCAACAGGGCCGTACACTGAAGCTTTCTTT. Translated, it gives CASSVDPTGPYTEAFF.

The gene calls are TRBV7-9 and TRBJ2-7, with D unresolved. Trimming took off 3 bases at V and 2 bases at J, with 11 bases between the two ends. There are 14 residues in the CDR3. CDR1 is SEHNR, CDR2 FQNEAQ, per germline (reference sequence). CDR3 DNA: TGTGCCAGCAGCTTCCCAGGACGGACCTACGAGCAGTACTTC. It encodes CASSFPGRTYEQYF.

This chain connects TRBV6-6 to TRBJ2-7; 7 bases match TRBD1. This CDR3 spans 13 amino acids. The germline CDR1 and CDR2 sequences are MNHNY and SVGAGI (reference sequence). Unmatched junction bases numbered 8, after V lost 6 bases and J lost 6 bases. The CDR3 nucleotides read TGTGCCAGCAGCAAGGGGGCTTGGGGCGAGCAGTACTTC. Amino acid sequence: CASSKGAWGEQYF.

This clone came up a few times. The gene calls are TRBV13 and TRBJ1-2; D is undetermined. CDR3 length equals 14 residues. Germline CDR1 and CDR2: PRHDT and FYEKMQ (reference sequence). V lost 5 bases and J lost 2, with 12 bases in between. This CDR3 reads CASSPTLGNYGYTF. The DNA of the CDR3 is TGTGCCAGCAGCCCTACCCTGGGCAACTATGGCTACACCTTC.

This CDR3 is CASSPGKLGNTIYF. Here the CDR3 DNA reads TGTGCCAGCTCACCAGGCAAACTAGGAAACACCATATATTTT. The rearrangement joins TRBV18 to TRBJ1-3; D unclear. The CDR3 length is 14 residues. Trimming took off 2 bases at V and 4 bases at J, with 9 bases between the two ends. Germline assignment: CDR1 KGHSH and CDR2 LQKENI.

The chain recombines TRBV6-1 with TRBJ1-5; D ambiguous. The germline CDR1 and CDR2 sequences are MNHNS and SASEGT. The length of the CDR3 is 14 residues. Between the trimmed V and J ends, which lost 7 bases and 9 bases, there was a span of 19 bases. The chain's CDR3 is CASTLRGLTGPQHF. CDR3 sequence (DNA): TGTGCCAGCACTCTCCGGGGTCTGACGGGGCCCCAGCATTTT.